The T cell receptor beta chain described here comes from a study of identical twins. Findings and limits, study-wide: Insertion counts were lower in abundant cord blood beta clonotypes, a trend that memory repertoires did not show. Surplus twin overlap in beta out-of-frame sequences was less pronounced. The models gave estimates that fell short of the out-of-frame TCR alpha sharing seen in monozygotic twins.

Germline loops: CDR1 LNHDA, CDR2 SQIVND (reference sequence). CDR3 length: 15 residues. The V gene end was trimmed by 10 bases and the J gene end by 5 bases; junction bases not matched to a gene: 14. Template switching, a step in the protocol, added a universal primer site, and cDNA carried unique molecular identifiers. MiXCR was run by TCRdb on the 5' RACE reads, yielding one entry per CDR3 protein. The sample shows a few hundred thousand distinct CDR3 sequences, 15% to 20% of them seen only once. Points on this clonotype: What it binds is not known.

Source material: naive T cells sorted from blood. The chain carries TRBV19 and TRBJ2-1, with 7 bases identical to TRBD2. The TCR comes from a middle-aged man in good health. CDR3 bases: TGTGCCACCAAAGCCGGGTTCGGGACTAACAATGAGCAGTTCTTC. Protein sequence: CATKAGFGTNNEQFF. The full variable domain, rest sourced from reference TRBV19 and TRBJ2-1, is DGGITQSPKYLFRKEGQNVTLSCEQNLNHDAMYWYRQDPGQGLRLIYYSQIVNDFQKGDIAEGYSVSREKKESFPLTVTSAQKNPTAFYLCATKAGFGTNNEQFFGPGTRLTVL.